The source of this T cell receptor beta chain is a study of beta chain features in type 1 diabetes. Sorted populations were all over 98% pure. In its sample, this clone was seen many times. No antigen is known for it. This CDR3 is 15 amino acids long. V lost 2 bases and J lost 2, with 12 bases in between. CDR1 and CDR2 (germline): MDHEN, SYDVKM. Since all of the isolated RNA was reverse transcribed, expressed TCRB transcripts were what got sequenced. Generated by immunoSEQ multiplex PCR, the TCRdb table keeps only in-frame clones and is missing some. Here the sample spans almost 350,000 clones, 6.5% to 10% being singletons. Study results and caveats: Overrepresentation of cells with high TCR expression could result from cDNA sequencing.

Material for sequencing was central memory CD4+ T cells from blood. The sequence was collected from a woman between 18 and 29 years old in good health. This chain uses TRBV28 with TRBJ1-2; D not resolved. CDR3 sequence reads: CASSLGRASNYGYTF. CDR3 coding DNA: TGTGCCAGCAGTTTAGGTCGGGCATCGAACTATGGCTACACCTTC.